Presented here are 27 T cell receptor beta chains from one specimen sequenced in a study of shared clonotypes between healthy human individuals. Clones were read by immunoSEQ multiplex PCR, and TCRdb kept only the in-frame ones, dropping some. The sample lists about 110,000 clones; around two thirds were seen once. Sequenced material: memory CD8+ T cells sorted from blood. Sample subset: CD45RO+ cells pooled with CCR7-negative TemRA cells. The receptors here all came from a woman aged 30 to 39 in good health.

CDR3 sequence (DNA): TGTGCCAGCAGCCCATGGAGGGTCCCCCTGGCCACTGAAGCTTTCTTT. This translates into CASSPWRVPLATEAFF. The rearrangement uses TRBV5-5 and TRBJ1-1; D unresolved. This CDR3 has 16 amino acids. V lost 4 bases, J lost 4 bases, and 20 bases lay in between. Germline V gene lookup returns CDR1 SGHKS and CDR2 YYEKEE (reference sequence).

The CDR3 is CASSLGLGQNTEAFF. The CDR3 nucleotides read TGTGCCAGCAGCTTGGGCCTCGGACAGAACACTGAAGCTTTCTTT. This sequence joins TRBV7-9 and TRBJ1-1; TRBD1 is a possible D gene (5 bases). Trimming left V 3 bases short and J 1 base short, with 12 bases between. Germline V gives CDR1 SEHNR, CDR2 FQNEAQ (reference sequence). There are 15 residues in the CDR3.

The rearrangement joins TRBV27 to TRBJ2-7; 9 bases match TRBD1. Per the germline V gene, CDR1 is MNHEY and CDR2 is SMNVEV (reference sequence). With 3 bases clipped from V and 2 bases from J, the junction kept 8 bases outside the gene matches. The CDR3 is made up of 16 amino acids. CDR3 nucleotide sequence: TGTGCCAGCAGTTTCTCCCGGACAGGGGTAGCCTACGAGCAGTACTTC. Its protein product is CASSFSRTGVAYEQYF.

CDR3 in amino acids: CASSRRTSRTDTQYF. Here the CDR3 DNA reads TGTGCCAGCAGCCGCCGGACGTCTAGAACCGATACGCAGTATTTT. The chain recombines TRBV7-9 with TRBJ2-3, with no clear D. The CDR3 length is 15 residues. CDR1 and CDR2 from the germline V gene are SEHNR and FQNEAQ (reference sequence). V was cut by 5 bases and J by 6 bases, with 18 bases left in between.

The gene calls are TRBV5-6 and TRBJ2-1; D gene ambiguous. CDR3 length equals 14 residues. Germline V gene sequence: CDR1 SGHDT, CDR2 YYEEEE. Trimming left V 0 bases short and J 8 bases short, with 12 bases between. Here the CDR3 DNA reads TGTGCCAGCAGCTTGGCCGGCAGCTTGGATGAGCAGTTCTTC. It yields the protein CASSLAGSLDEQFF.

V usage is TRBV19 and J usage is TRBJ2-7; 12 bases are a match to TRBD1. Germline V lookup: CDR1 LNHDA, CDR2 SQIVND (reference sequence). With 7 bases clipped from V and 4 bases from J, the junction kept 8 bases outside the gene matches. The length of the CDR3 is 15 residues. For the CDR3, the DNA is TGTGCCAGTACCCTAGGGACAGGGGGCGCGTACGAGCAGTACTTC. As protein: CASTLGTGGAYEQYF.

With respect to this clone: This likely reflects a read error, since a far larger clone is one base away. The chain couples TRBV14 to TRBJ2-6; the D gene is possibly TRBD2 (5 bases). The CDR3 extends over 18 amino acids. Germline values: CDR1 SGHDN, CDR2 FVKESK. V lost 2 bases and J 1 base, leaving 15 bases between the germline ends. CDR3 loop: CASSQNSHGESGANVLTF. Written as DNA, the CDR3 is TGTGCCAGCAGCCAAAACAGTCACGGGGAATCTGGGGCCAACGTCCTGACTTTC.

V usage is TRBV5-1 and J usage is TRBJ2-2; TRBD1 might be the D (5 bases). V shed 4 bases and J shed 1 base, with 17 bases lying between them. Per the germline V gene, CDR1 is SGHRS and CDR2 is YFSETQ. The CDR3 spans 17 residues. The CDR3 is CASSRKDPDRNTGELFF. The CDR3 region has the DNA TGCGCCAGCAGCCGCAAAGACCCCGACAGGAACACCGGGGAGCTGTTTTTT.

The rearrangement links TRBV5-6 to TRBJ2-7; D is ambiguous. Between the trimmed V and J ends, which lost 0 bases and 4 bases, there was a span of 8 bases. Germline values: CDR1 SGHDT, CDR2 YYEEEE. The CDR3 runs 13 residues. CDR3 region: CASSLANGYEQYF. Here the CDR3 DNA reads TGTGCCAGCAGCTTGGCCAATGGGTACGAGCAGTACTTC.

V gene TRBV7-6 combines with J gene TRBJ2-2; 16 positions agree with TRBD2. The CDR3 is 18 residues long. V shed 4 bases and J 3 bases; nucleotides not matched to a gene: 5. The germline V gene encodes CDR1 SGHVS and CDR2 FNYEAQ. CDR3 nucleotide sequence: TGTGCCAGCAGCTCGGGACTAGCGGGAGGGCTTCACACCGGGGAGCTGTTTTTT. Its translation is CASSSGLAGGLHTGELFF.

The rearrangement uses TRBV15 and TRBJ2-7; D perhaps matches TRBD1 (5 bases). The V end was cut by 3 bases, the J end by 2 bases, with 17 bases between. The CDR3 runs to 16 residues. Germline CDR1 reads LNHNV; CDR2 reads YYDKDF (reference sequence). The CDR3 nucleotides read TGTGCCACCAGCAGGTGGTATCGGACATGGACCTACGAGCAGTACTTC. Translating it yields CATSRWYRTWTYEQYF.

The gene calls are TRBV19 and TRBJ2-2; D possibly corresponds to TRBD1 (6 bases). Deletions cut 8 bases from V and 0 bases from J, with 10 bases between. Germline V gene data show CDR1 as LNHDA and CDR2 as SQIVND (reference sequence). CDR3 size: 14 residues. CDR3 protein: CASLDSPNTGELFF. CDR3 DNA: TGTGCCAGTTTGGACAGCCCGAACACCGGGGAGCTGTTTTTT.

This clone turned up a few times. J is TRBJ2-1 and V is TRBV29-1, with D possibly being TRBD1 (5 bases). V was pared by 5 bases and J by 4 bases, with 18 bases between. CDR1 and CDR2 (germline): SQVTM, ANQGSEA. The length of the CDR3 is 15 residues. In nucleotides, the CDR3 is TGCAGCGTTCTCCCAGGGTATCCCTTTTACAATGAGCAGTTCTTC. It translates to CSVLPGYPFYNEQFF.

By its share, this clone is medium-sized. The chain couples TRBV11-2 to TRBJ2-5, with 8 bases fitting TRBD2. This CDR3 region has 15 residues. The junction had 7 bases not matched to a gene; V was cut back by 6 bases and J by 1 base. CDR1 and CDR2 from the germline V gene are SGHAT and FQNNGV. CDR3 amino acids: CASSTGTRSQETQYF. The CDR3 DNA is TGTGCCAGCAGTACCGGGACTAGAAGCCAAGAGACCCAGTACTTC.

The chain employs TRBV7-2 and TRBJ1-5; no clear D. Between the trimmed V and J ends, which lost 2 bases and 2 bases, there was a span of 10 bases. This CDR3 is built from 15 residues. Germline V gene data show CDR1 as SGHTA and CDR2 as FQGNSA. This CDR3 reads CASSLSVLGNQPQHF. DNA for the CDR3: TGTGCCAGCAGCTTATCAGTTTTGGGCAATCAGCCCCAGCATTTT.

The V and J genes are TRBV5-1 and TRBJ2-3; no clear D gene. CDR1 and CDR2 (germline): SGHRS, YFSETQ. The CDR3 length is 17 residues. V was cut by 0 bases and J by 1 base, with 15 bases left in between. CDR3 in amino acids: CASSLAGSRVGTDTQYF. In DNA, the CDR3 is TGCGCCAGCAGCTTGGCCGGGTCTCGAGTGGGCACAGATACGCAGTATTTT. Complete variable domain (other parts from reference TRBV5-1 and TRBJ2-3): KAGVTQTPRYLIKTRGQQVTLSCSPISGHRSVSWYQQTPGQGLQFLFEYFSETQRNKGNFPGRFSGRQFSNSRSEMNVSTLELGDSALYLCASSLAGSRVGTDTQYFGPGTRLTVL.

The chain employs TRBV28 and TRBJ2-1; D gene uncertain. CDR3 length: 17 residues. The germline CDR1 and CDR2 sequences are MDHEN and SYDVKM. The V end lost 3 bases, the J end lost 4 bases, and 19 bases lay between the germline ends. The CDR3 is CASSLGPHTTLYNEQFF. CDR3 nucleotides: TGTGCCAGCAGTTTGGGTCCGCATACTACTCTATACAATGAGCAGTTCTTC. The variable domain in full, completed from reference TRBV28 and TRBJ2-1, reads DVKVTQSSRYLVKRTGEKVFLECVQDMDHENMFWYRQDPGLGLRLIYFSYDVKMKEKGDIPEGYSVSREKKERFSLILESASTNQTSMYLCASSLGPHTTLYNEQFFGPGTRLTVL.

The chain links TRBV4-1 to TRBJ2-7; 7 bases are shared with TRBD2. CDR3 size: 14 residues. Germline CDR1 is MGHRA and CDR2 is YSYEKL. V lost 6 bases to trimming and J lost 3 bases; unmatched junction nucleotides: 8. CDR3 DNA: TGCGCCAGCAGTCGTAGTGGGGGGGTCTACGAGCAGTACTTC. Its translation: CASSRSGGVYEQYF.

V gene TRBV11-2 combines with J gene TRBJ1-2, with 8 bases lining up with TRBD1. CDR3 length: 14 residues. With 5 bases clipped from V and 6 bases from J, the junction kept 8 bases outside the gene matches. Germline loops: CDR1 SGHAT, CDR2 FQNNGV. This CDR3 is CASSRDRHRDGYTF. The CDR3 DNA follows: TGTGCCAGCAGCCGGGACAGGCATCGCGATGGCTACACCTTC.

The V gene is TRBV11-2, the J gene TRBJ2-7, with unresolved D. Germline V gives CDR1 SGHAT, CDR2 FQNNGV. The V and J ends lost 6 bases and 0 bases respectively, with 12 bases between them. There are 14 residues in the CDR3. The CDR3 DNA is TGTGCCAGCAGTAGACGGTACTCCTCCTACGAGCAGTACTTC. Its translation: CASSRRYSSYEQYF. The full variable domain, in which reference TRBV11-2 and TRBJ2-7 provide the parts outside the CDR3, is EAGVAQSPRYKIIEKRQSVAFWCNPISGHATLYWYQQILGQGPKLLIQFQNNGVVDDSQLPKDRFSAERLKGVDSTLKIQPAKLEDSAVYLCASSRRYSSYEQYFGPGTRLTVT.

The table lists this clone with a few counts. The DNA for the CDR3 is TGTGCCAGCAGTTTTTCTGGCGGGACGAGGTACAATGAGCAGTTCTTC. Its protein product is CASSFSGGTRYNEQFF. The chain employs TRBV28 and TRBJ2-1; D may be TRBD2 (6 bases). Trimming removed 3 bases at V and 4 bases at J, with 16 bases between. CDR3 length: 16 amino acids. CDR1 and CDR2 from the germline V gene are MDHEN and SYDVKM.

In this sample, this clone turned up many times. This rearrangement joins TRBV6-5 to TRBJ2-7; TRBD2 is a possible D gene (5 bases). Germline V CDR1 and CDR2: MNHEY, SVGAGI. V was shortened by 6 bases and J by 2 bases, with 11 bases between the two germline ends. The CDR3 is 13 amino acids. The CDR3 region has the DNA TGTGCCAGCAGCCACGGGGTAGCCTACGAGCAGTACTTC. Amino acid sequence: CASSHGVAYEQYF.

This chain uses TRBV1 with TRBJ1-5; the listed D gene, TRBD1, was not tested against the DNA. TRBV1 is listed as a pseudogene. There are 18 residues in the CDR3. The CDR3 sequence: CTSSQKKGTGVLDQPQHF. The DNA of the CDR3 is TGCACCAGCAGCCAGAAAAAGGGGACAGGGGTTCTGGATCAGCCCCAGCATTTT.

This chain uses TRBV7-9 with TRBJ2-5; D gene uncertain. The DNA end is more similar to TRBJ2-7, so the J call may be wrong. The CDR3 spans 13 residues. Germline values: CDR1 SEHNR, CDR2 FQNEAQ (reference sequence). CDR3 region: CASSLVPDYEQYF. CDR3 in DNA: TGTGCCAGCAGCTTAGTCCCCGACTACGAGCAGTACTTC.

The V and J genes are TRBV4-1 and TRBJ1-1; a weak D match, TRBD1 (6 bases). The CDR3 contains 15 residues. Trimming shortened V by 1 base and J by 4 bases, and 13 bases separated the two germline ends. The germline V gene encodes CDR1 MGHRA and CDR2 YSYEKL. The CDR3: CASSQGYGTPTEAFF. Here the CDR3 DNA reads TGCGCCAGCAGCCAAGGGTATGGGACACCCACTGAAGCTTTCTTT.

The CDR3 region is CASSSGTALYNEQFF. The CDR3 nucleotides are TGTGCCAGCAGCTCCGGGACAGCCTTATACAATGAGCAGTTCTTC. The chain carries TRBV7-8 and TRBJ2-1; 7 bases fit TRBD1. This CDR3 region has 15 residues. Germline-derived CDR1 and CDR2 are SGHVS and FQNEAQ. Germline trimming cut 4 bases from V and 4 bases from J; bases unmatched to any gene: 7.

This clone was seen only a few times. The J gene is TRBJ2-3, the V gene TRBV9; D remains ambiguous. Germline CDR1 reads SGDLS; CDR2 reads YYNGEE. V lost 4 bases, J lost 3 bases, and 12 bases lay in between. This CDR3 contains 14 residues. The CDR3 spells CASSPQVRTDTQYF. As DNA, the CDR3 is TGTGCCAGCAGCCCCCAGGTTAGAACAGATACGCAGTATTTT. The full variable domain, in which reference TRBV9 and TRBJ2-3 provide the parts outside the CDR3, is DSGVTQTPKHLITATGQRVTLRCSPRSGDLSVYWYQQSLDQGLQFLIQYYNGEERAKGNILERFSAQQFPDLHSELNLSSLELGDSALYFCASSPQVRTDTQYFGPGTRLTVL.